These T cell receptor beta chains were read from a single sample in a study of T cell repertoires in cytomegalovirus infection. Which antigens these TCRs recognize remains unknown. Each CDR3 protein is one row after TCRdb ran MiXCR on the reads. In the table there are tens of thousands of distinct CDR3 sequences, 22% of which are singletons. Material for sequencing was PBMCs, sequenced either directly or after in vitro stimulation (not recorded which). Receptor source: a human donor in good health (CMV status not recorded). Some clones in this sample may be carry-over from other donors' samples. Each CDR3 is given with its conserved first and last residue.

v_gene	j_gene	CDR3aa
TRBV2	TRBJ2-7	CASTSGNLEQYF
TRBV7-4	TRBJ2-5	CASTPDRWETQYF
TRBV20-1	TRBJ1-2	CSADRDFYGYTF
TRBV7-4	TRBJ1-1	CASRIRGEPNTEAFF
TRBV2	TRBJ2-3	CASNHRQATDTQYF
TRBV4-3	TRBJ2-5	CASSLGSGILETQYF
TRBV28	TRBJ2-1	CASSSRVPTGTYNEQFF
TRBV4-1	TRBJ2-7	CASSQERREGPFSYEQYF
TRBV4-1	TRBJ1-5	CASSQSHPVGVQPQHF
TRBV5-4	TRBJ1-2	CASSRTGMGGYTF
TRBV7-2	TRBJ1-1	CASSPMDPVMNTEAFF
TRBV5-4	TRBJ1-2	CASSGSDRDYGYTF
TRBV5-3	TRBJ2-1	CASSLVVRRSKGFNEQFF
TRBV29-1	TRBJ1-3	CSVPVGNTIYF
TRBV28	TRBJ2-7	CASSLGTGVLEQYF
TRBV7-9	TRBJ1-4	CASSPQGHEKLFF
TRBV7-9	TRBJ2-5	CASTRGHLEETQYF
TRBV30	TRBJ1-2	CAWSLLQGRVGYTF
TRBV27	TRBJ1-5	CASSRQPRIGPQHF
TRBV7-2	TRBJ2-3	CASSLARTSGSTDTQYF
TRBV7-2	TRBJ2-3	CASSPRTSGTTQYF
TRBV6-5	TRBJ1-3	CASREWVSGNTIYF
TRBV19	TRBJ2-1	CASSPGGLGEQFF
TRBV28	TRBJ2-7	CASRLSNSEQYF
TRBV7-9	TRBJ1-4	CASSERNFNEKLFF
TRBV4-3	TRBJ2-2	CASSQDLLRVVRNTGELFF
TRBV2	TRBJ1-3	CASSPNTGNTIYF
TRBV7-7	TRBJ2-7	CASSLSGLAGDRQYF
TRBV7-2	TRBJ2-1	CASSHSGAYNEQFF
TRBV7-2	TRBJ1-6	CASRDSSYNSPLHF
TRBV12-3/TRBV12-4	TRBJ2-3	CASSPRGGGRARNTQYF
TRBV28	TRBJ2-7	CASSRGQGRDEQYF
TRBV5-5	TRBJ2-7	CASSYRLAGGRDEQYF
TRBV7-6	TRBJ2-5	CASSFRRQVQETQYF
TRBV7-2	TRBJ2-5	CASSAYPGGRETQYF
TRBV6-5	TRBJ2-1	CASSYVTSGLYNEQFF
TRBV19	TRBJ1-1	CASSARTVMNTEAFF
TRBV19	TRBJ2-2	CASSIAGTGGEKLFF
TRBV12-3/TRBV12-4	TRBJ2-2	CASSLGQPNTGELFF
TRBV4-3	TRBJ2-1	CASSQDTAASSYNEQFF
TRBV6-2/TRBV6-3	TRBJ2-3	CASSNQVTTDTQYF
TRBV20-1	TRBJ2-1	CSAGPGLYNEQFF